A single sample is the source of the 28 T cell receptor beta chains below, sequenced in a study of cytomegalovirus exposure and HLA in healthy donors (dated 2017 in TCRdb). The library was produced with the immunoSEQ multiplex PCR assay. For the multiplex PCR, a mixture combining 60 forward primers for TCR Vbeta segments and 13 reverse primers for TCR Jbeta segments was used. Entries here come from immuneACCESS through TCRdb and include only in-frame sequences with V and J called. Some clones fail to appear in such tables; in the studies checked, an unresolved V gene covers under half of the shortfall, and the cause of the remainder is unknown. This sample lists almost 200,000 clones; roughly 77% were detected once. 0.35% to 0.5% of the sample goes to the ten largest clones. Sequenced input: PBMCs. Receptor source: a male donor in good health and CMV-seropositive.

V is TRBV7-6 and J is TRBJ1-1; D not certain. The CDR3 spans 15 residues. Per germline, CDR1 SGHVS and CDR2 FNYEAQ. Deletions cut 1 base from V and 6 bases from J, with 15 bases between. CDR3 region: CASSLVSPDISEAFF. The CDR3 DNA is TGTGCCAGCAGCTTAGTATCCCCTGACATCTCTGAAGCTTTCTTT.

In this sample, this clone turned up once. The J gene is TRBJ2-2, the V gene TRBV19; D remains ambiguous. Germline loops: CDR1 LNHDA, CDR2 SQIVND (reference sequence). Trimming stripped 4 bases from V and 5 bases from J, with 11 bases between. The CDR3 sequence is 14 residues long. The CDR3 protein is CASSTTPRTGELFF. CDR3 DNA: TGTGCCAGTAGTACTACCCCGCGGACCGGGGAGCTGTTTTTT.

The chain has TRBV19 and TRBJ2-7; a weak D match, TRBD1 (5 bases). The CDR3 contains 13 residues. CDR1 and CDR2 from the germline V gene are LNHDA and SQIVND (reference sequence). V lost 3 bases to trimming and J lost 1 base, with 7 bases between them. The CDR3: CASSMQGSYEQYF. The CDR3 DNA reads TGTGCCAGTAGTATGCAGGGTTCCTACGAGCAGTACTTC.

This clone was recorded once. The rearrangement links TRBV29-1 to TRBJ1-5, with D unclear. This CDR3 spans 13 amino acids. Germline CDR1 reads SQVTM; CDR2 reads ANQGSEA. Trimming removed 5 bases at V and 0 bases at J, with 8 bases between. CDR3 nucleotides: TGCAGCGTTCGGCCAGGTAGCAATCAGCCCCAGCATTTT. It is translated as CSVRPGSNQPQHF.

This clone was observed a few times. The chain links TRBV6-1 to TRBJ1-6, with 11 bases identical to TRBD1. The CDR3 length is 15 residues. Per the germline V gene, CDR1 is MNHNS and CDR2 is SASEGT. J gave up 8 bases and V 10 bases, and 10 bases lay outside the gene matches. CDR3 in DNA: TGTGCCATCGGACAGGGGGCGCGCATTGATTCACCCCTCCACTTT. Protein sequence: CAIGQGARIDSPLHF.

V is TRBV28 and J is TRBJ2-6, with D perhaps matching TRBD1 (5 bases). The CDR3 has 16 amino acids. Trimming shortened V by 8 bases and J by 4 bases, and 18 bases separated the two germline ends. Per germline, CDR1 MDHEN and CDR2 SYDVKM. The chain's CDR3 is CASGVRVTSGANVLTF. In nucleotides, the CDR3 is TGTGCCAGCGGGGTCAGGGTGACTTCCGGGGCCAACGTCCTGACTTTC.

This chain links TRBV7-9 with TRBJ2-5; 9 bases align to TRBD1. The DNA end is more similar to TRBJ2-7, so the J call may be wrong. The germline V gene encodes CDR1 SEHNR and CDR2 FQNEAQ (reference sequence). The CDR3 has 15 residues. The CDR3 sequence is CATGKLGQGSYEQYF. CDR3 DNA: TGTGCCACCGGAAAGCTGGGACAGGGTTCCTACGAGCAGTACTTC.

This clone showed up just once. The J gene is TRBJ1-4, the V gene TRBV7-6, with D perhaps matching TRBD1 (6 bases). Germline-derived CDR1 and CDR2 are SGHVS and FNYEAQ. The ends were cut back, 1 base at V and 7 bases at J, with 13 bases in the middle. This CDR3 has 15 residues. The DNA for the CDR3 is TGTGCCAGCAGCTTAGGCACAGGGAAGGGTGAAAAACTGTTTTTT. Its translation is CASSLGTGKGEKLFF.

Written as DNA, the CDR3 is TGTGCCAGCTCACCAGAGACTAGCAGATACGAGCAGTACTTC. Amino acids: CASSPETSRYEQYF. This rearrangement joins TRBV18 to TRBJ2-5; TRBD2 aligns across 7 bases. The J call may not be correct, given that the DNA end is closer to TRBJ2-7. Germline V lookup: CDR1 KGHSH, CDR2 LQKENI. This CDR3 has 14 amino acids.

The chain carries TRBV9 and TRBJ2-1, with TRBD2 matching over 9 bases. In germline, CDR1 is SGDLS, CDR2 YYNGEE. V shed 3 bases and J 2 bases; nucleotides not matched to a gene: 3. The CDR3 has 15 amino acids. The CDR3 DNA sequence: TGTGCCAGCAGCGCCGGGACTAGCCCCTACAATGAGCAGTTCTTC. Residues: CASSAGTSPYNEQFF. Looking up the rest from reference TRBV9 and TRBJ2-1 gives the full variable domain: DSGVTQTPKHLITATGQRVTLRCSPRSGDLSVYWYQQSLDQGLQFLIQYYNGEERAKGNILERFSAQQFPDLHSELNLSSLELGDSALYFCASSAGTSPYNEQFFGPGTRLTVL.

V is TRBV4-1 and J is TRBJ1-1; 8 bases agree with TRBD1. CDR1 and CDR2 from the germline V gene are MGHRA and YSYEKL. The length of the CDR3 is 15 residues. Trimming removed 3 bases from V and 3 bases from J; junction bases left unmatched: 6. CDR3 sequence: CASSHLNRGDTEAFF. CDR3 nucleotides: TGCGCCAGCAGCCACCTAAACAGGGGGGACACTGAAGCTTTCTTT.

The V call is TRBV25-1, the J call TRBJ1-2; unclear D gene. V was clipped by 4 bases and J by 4 bases, with 13 bases between them. The CDR3 runs to 14 residues. The germline V gene encodes CDR1 MGHDK and CDR2 SYGVNS. The CDR3 sequence is CASSASWVGYGYTF. In DNA form, the CDR3 reads TGTGCCAGCAGTGCTAGCTGGGTAGGCTATGGCTACACCTTC.

The chain carries TRBV18 and TRBJ2-3, with a weak D call TRBD1 (5 bases). Trimming cost V 3 bases and J 6 bases, with 13 bases left between them. This CDR3 is built from 14 residues. Germline V CDR1 and CDR2: KGHSH, LQKENI. The CDR3, as DNA: TGTGCCAGCTCACCGGGGCTATTGGGGGATACGCAGTATTTT. The encoded protein is CASSPGLLGDTQYF. Based on the CDR3 plus reference TRBV18 and TRBJ2-3, the full variable domain is NAGVMQNPRHLVRRRGQEARLRCSPMKGHSHVYWYRQLPEEGLKFMVYLQKENIIDESGMPKERFSAEFPKEGPSILRIQQVVRGDSAAYFCASSPGLLGDTQYFGPGTRLTVL.

The chain employs TRBV28 and TRBJ2-1; the match to TRBD1 covers 8 bases. V lost 6 bases and J lost 10; bases outside the gene matches: 5. CDR1 and CDR2 from the germline V gene are MDHEN and SYDVKM. This CDR3 contains 12 residues. CDR3 nucleotide sequence: TGTGCCAGCAGGGAGGACAGGGCCGAGCAGTTCTTC. Its protein product is CASREDRAEQFF.

The V and J genes are TRBV5-5 and TRBJ2-3; 12 nucleotides agree with TRBD2. Per the germline V gene, CDR1 is SGHKS and CDR2 is YYEKEE (reference sequence). The CDR3 totals 15 residues. Germline trimming cut 6 bases from V and 4 bases from J; bases unmatched to any gene: 6. The CDR3 reads CASTRTSGTADTQYF. The CDR3 nucleotides read TGTGCCAGCACCCGGACTAGCGGGACCGCAGATACGCAGTATTTT.

This sequence joins TRBV10-3 and TRBJ1-2; TRBD1 aligns across 8 bases. Germline trimming cut 6 bases from V and 7 bases from J; bases unmatched to any gene: 4. CDR3 length: 12 amino acids. Germline V lookup: CDR1 ENHRY, CDR2 SYGVKD. The CDR3 region has the DNA TGTGCCATCAGACAGACAGGGGTTGGCTACACCTTC. Its protein product is CAIRQTGVGYTF.

The rearrangement links TRBV19 to TRBJ1-3, with TRBD1 matching over 7 bases. Germline V lookup: CDR1 LNHDA, CDR2 SQIVND (reference sequence). This CDR3 has 13 amino acids. J was trimmed by 0 bases and V by 9 bases; bases with no gene match: 2. The CDR3 reads CASGTASGNTIYF. The CDR3 DNA follows: TGTGCCAGCGGGACAGCCTCTGGAAACACCATATATTTT.

CDR3 protein: CATSRGTGVEAFF. The CDR3 nucleotides are TGTGCCACCAGCAGGGGGACAGGAGTGGAAGCTTTCTTT. The rearrangement uses TRBV15 and TRBJ1-1; 8 nucleotides align to TRBD1. With V trimmed by 3 bases and J by 8 bases, 5 bases remained unmatched. Germline V gives CDR1 LNHNV, CDR2 YYDKDF (reference sequence). CDR3 length equals 13 residues.

The chain links TRBV5-1 to TRBJ1-4; D is ambiguous. The CDR3 runs to 14 residues. Trimming removed 4 bases at V and 8 bases at J, with 15 bases between. Germline V gives CDR1 SGHRS, CDR2 YFSETQ. CDR3 loop: CASSRYTKKEKLFF. CDR3 coding DNA: TGCGCCAGCAGCCGTTATACAAAAAAAGAAAAACTGTTTTTT.

The chain employs TRBV2 and TRBJ2-1; 10 nucleotides align to TRBD2. CDR3 length equals 14 residues. Trimming took 7 bases from V and 4 from J; bases not matched to a gene: 4. Germline V gene lookup returns CDR1 SNHLY and CDR2 FYNNEI. In DNA form, the CDR3 reads TGTGCCAGCACGAAGCGGGAGGGTTACAATGAGCAGTTCTTC. Protein product: CASTKREGYNEQFF.

The chain links TRBV2 to TRBJ1-3; 12 bases agree with TRBD1. The V segment lost 6 bases and the J segment 1 base; nucleotides outside the gene matches: 4. The CDR3 loop spans 16 amino acids. The germline gives CDR1 SNHLY, CDR2 FYNNEI. The CDR3 coding sequence is TGTGCCAGCAGGGGGACAGGGGGCGCTTCTGGAAACACCATATATTTT. Translating it yields CASRGTGGASGNTIYF.

The chain uses TRBV7-2 and TRBJ1-1; TRBD1 might be the D (6 bases). Per the germline V gene, CDR1 is SGHTA and CDR2 is FQGNSA. Deletions cut 2 bases from V and 0 bases from J, with 19 bases between. CDR3 length: 18 residues. CDR3 sequence: CASSLRKGTTNMNTEAFF. Written as DNA, the CDR3 is TGTGCCAGCAGCTTAAGGAAGGGGACAACAAACATGAACACTGAAGCTTTCTTT.

The sample holds a few counts of this clone. The chain carries TRBV5-1 and TRBJ2-1; perhaps TRBD2 as D (6 bases). Deletions cut 0 bases from V and 4 bases from J, with 11 bases between. The CDR3 totals 15 residues. Germline lookup yields CDR1 SGHRS and CDR2 YFSETQ. The CDR3 sequence is CASSLVDSGYNEQFF. CDR3 in DNA: TGCGCCAGCAGCTTGGTTGATAGCGGATACAATGAGCAGTTCTTC.

This sequence joins TRBV6-1 and TRBJ2-5; the D is unclear. The J call may be in error: the DNA end matches TRBJ2-7 better. This CDR3 is built from 10 residues. Germline CDR1 reads MNHNS; CDR2 reads SASEGT. The CDR3 region is CASSENEQYF. DNA for the CDR3: TGTGCCAGCAGTGAAAACGAGCAGTACTTC.

This clone came up a few times. The chain has TRBV18 and TRBJ1-5; 7 bases align to TRBD1. V trimming: 2 bases; J trimming: 3 bases; junction bases outside the gene matches: 7. CDR3 length: 16 amino acids. Germline V CDR1 and CDR2: KGHSH, LQKENI. The DNA of the CDR3 is TGTGCCAGCTCACCATGGGCAGGGGGGAACAATCAGCCCCAGCATTTT. This gives the protein CASSPWAGGNNQPQHF.

This sequence joins TRBV27 and TRBJ2-2, with D tentatively TRBD2 (7 bases). Germline V gene lookup returns CDR1 MNHEY and CDR2 SMNVEV (reference sequence). This CDR3 has 16 residues. Trimming left V 2 bases short and J 3 bases short, with 13 bases between. The CDR3 DNA reads TGTGCCAGCAGTTTACGACGGGGGGCTGACACCGGGGAGCTGTTTTTT. It specifies CASSLRRGADTGELFF.

The gene calls are TRBV27 and TRBJ1-6, with D possibly being TRBD1 (5 bases). V lost 6 bases and J 12 bases, leaving 18 bases between the germline ends. The CDR3 consists of 14 residues. Germline V gene lookup returns CDR1 MNHEY and CDR2 SMNVEV (reference sequence). The CDR3 DNA reads as TGTGCCAGCAGGGGAGGGGTCGGTTACAAACCCCTCCACTTT. Translated: CASRGGVGYKPLHF.

The J gene is TRBJ1-2, the V gene TRBV4-1; the D gene is possibly TRBD1 (6 bases). Germline loops: CDR1 MGHRA, CDR2 YSYEKL. V lost 2 bases and J lost 6, with 16 bases in between. This CDR3 is 15 amino acids long. The CDR3, as DNA: TGCGCCAGCAGCCAACCAGGGACACCACCCAATGGCTACACCTTC. This translates into CASSQPGTPPNGYTF.